The rows below give T cell receptor beta chains drawn from one sample of a study of blood T cell repertoires in COVID-19. Generated by immunoSEQ multiplex PCR, the TCRdb table keeps only in-frame clones and is missing some. This sample has more than 75,000 clones, with almost 90% found just once. The sample comprised peripheral blood. Receptors were obtained from a woman of 80 years or more with acute or convalescent COVID-19. Each CDR3 is given with its conserved first and last residue. Each record gives: clone size, J gene, V gene, D gene, CDR3 protein, CDR3 DNA. D genes are given only for firm matches. Expanded clones get a size class; other rows say once, few or many, or leave the size out.

abundance: .; j_gene: TRBJ1-5; v_gene: TRBV19; d_gene: TRBD1; CDR3aa: CASSIGTGAQPQHF; CDR3nt: TGTGCCAGTAGTATAGGGACAGGGGCTCAGCCCCAGCATTTT
abundance: .; j_gene: TRBJ2-7; v_gene: TRBV5-5; d_gene: TRBD1; CDR3aa: CASSPGTGDYEQYF; CDR3nt: TGTGCCAGCAGCCCCGGGACAGGGGACTACGAGCAGTACTTC
abundance: once; j_gene: TRBJ1-5; v_gene: TRBV11-2; d_gene: .; CDR3aa: CASSLVGGNQPQHF; CDR3nt: TGTGCCAGCAGCTTAGTCGGCGGGAATCAGCCCCAGCATTTT
abundance: .; j_gene: TRBJ2-1; v_gene: TRBV5-1; d_gene: TRBD1; CDR3aa: CASSLAQGAGKRLEQFF; CDR3nt: TGCGCCAGCAGCTTGGCCCAGGGGGCGGGCAAAAGGTTGGAGCAGTTCTTC
abundance: .; j_gene: TRBJ2-3; v_gene: TRBV5-1; d_gene: .; CDR3aa: CASSLGSGDGTDTQYF; CDR3nt: TGCGCCAGCAGCTTGGGTTCAGGGGACGGAACAGATACGCAGTATTTT
abundance: .; j_gene: TRBJ2-7; v_gene: TRBV5-5; d_gene: .; CDR3aa: CASSSTYEQYF; CDR3nt: TGTGCCAGCAGCTCAACTTACGAGCAGTACTTC
abundance: .; j_gene: TRBJ2-1; v_gene: TRBV1; d_gene: .; CDR3aa: CTSSQTGWTGGKDEQFF; CDR3nt: TGCACCAGCAGCCAGACCGGATGGACAGGGGGGAAAGATGAGCAGTTCTTC
abundance: .; j_gene: TRBJ2-7; v_gene: TRBV5-1; d_gene: TRBD2; CDR3aa: CASSLRAGVGGYEQYF; CDR3nt: TGCGCCAGCAGCTTAAGGGCGGGAGTAGGAGGCTACGAGCAGTACTTC
abundance: .; j_gene: TRBJ2-2; v_gene: TRBV9; d_gene: TRBD2; CDR3aa: CASSVATGASGRNTGELFF; CDR3nt: TGTGCCAGCAGCGTAGCTACCGGAGCTAGCGGGAGGAACACCGGGGAGCTGTTTTTT
abundance: .; j_gene: TRBJ2-1; v_gene: TRBV10-3; d_gene: .; CDR3aa: CAISDRQEQFF; CDR3nt: TGTGCCATCAGTGACCGACAGGAGCAGTTCTTC
abundance: .; j_gene: TRBJ1-3; v_gene: TRBV6-1; d_gene: .; CDR3aa: CASSVFTGSAGNTIYF; CDR3nt: TGTGCCAGCAGTGTTTTTACAGGGTCTGCAGGAAACACCATATATTTT
abundance: .; j_gene: TRBJ2-7; v_gene: TRBV2; d_gene: TRBD1; CDR3aa: CASRERQGVIYEQYF; CDR3nt: TGTGCCAGCAGAGAACGACAGGGGGTAATCTACGAGCAGTACTTC
abundance: once; j_gene: TRBJ1-1; v_gene: TRBV24-1; d_gene: TRBD1; CDR3aa: CATRSSADRTEAFF; CDR3nt: TGTGCCACCAGGAGCTCTGCGGACAGGACTGAAGCTTTCTTT
abundance: .; j_gene: TRBJ1-5; v_gene: TRBV6-6; d_gene: .; CDR3aa: CASRGGDQPQHF; CDR3nt: TGTGCCAGCAGGGGGGGAGATCAGCCCCAGCATTTT
abundance: .; j_gene: TRBJ2-5; v_gene: TRBV29-1; d_gene: TRBD2; CDR3aa: CSVEGGLAGGVYQETQYF; CDR3nt: TGCAGCGTTGAGGGTGGACTAGCGGGGGGGGTTTACCAAGAGACCCAGTACTTC
abundance: .; j_gene: TRBJ1-3; v_gene: TRBV6-6; d_gene: .; CDR3aa: CASSLTGDSPGNTIYF; CDR3nt: TGTGCCAGCAGTCTAACAGGCGACTCCCCGGGAAACACCATATATTTT
abundance: .; j_gene: TRBJ1-4; v_gene: TRBV30; d_gene: .; CDR3aa: CAWTTGLGEEKLFF; CDR3nt: TGTGCCTGGACTACAGGGCTTGGGGAGGAAAAACTGTTTTTT
abundance: .; j_gene: TRBJ1-1; v_gene: TRBV14; d_gene: .; CDR3aa: CASSQAGGAFF; CDR3nt: TGTGCCAGCAGCCAAGCGGGAGGAGCTTTCTTT
abundance: .; j_gene: TRBJ1-6; v_gene: TRBV10-3; d_gene: TRBD1; CDR3aa: CAISEGTDNSPLHF; CDR3nt: TGTGCCATCAGTGAAGGGACAGATAATTCACCCCTCCACTTT
abundance: .; j_gene: TRBJ1-3; v_gene: TRBV7-9; d_gene: .; CDR3aa: CASSLGQGVGNTIYF; CDR3nt: TGTGCCAGCAGCTTAGGACAAGGGGTTGGAAACACCATATATTTT
abundance: .; j_gene: TRBJ2-1; v_gene: TRBV3-1/TRBV3-2; d_gene: TRBD2; CDR3aa: CASSSRGTGTSGNSEQFF; CDR3nt: TGTGCCAGCAGCTCCCGTGGAACCGGGACTAGCGGGAATAGTGAGCAGTTCTTC
abundance: .; j_gene: TRBJ1-3; v_gene: TRBV18; d_gene: .; CDR3aa: CASSVSSGGTGNTIYF; CDR3nt: TGTGCCAGCTCAGTAAGCTCGGGGGGCACCGGAAACACCATATATTTT
abundance: .; j_gene: TRBJ2-1; v_gene: TRBV5-1; d_gene: .; CDR3aa: CASSLGQNYNEQFF; CDR3nt: TGCGCCAGCAGCTTGGGCCAGAACTACAATGAGCAGTTCTTC
abundance: .; j_gene: TRBJ2-1; v_gene: TRBV3-1/TRBV3-2; d_gene: TRBD2; CDR3aa: CASSQRLARDEQFF; CDR3nt: TGTGCCAGCAGCCAAAGACTAGCGAGGGATGAGCAGTTCTTC
abundance: .; j_gene: TRBJ1-1; v_gene: TRBV2; d_gene: TRBD1; CDR3aa: CASTRDRGASTEAFF; CDR3nt: TGTGCCAGCACCAGGGACAGGGGGGCGAGCACTGAAGCTTTCTTT
abundance: .; j_gene: TRBJ2-2; v_gene: TRBV6-5; d_gene: .; CDR3aa: CASSYRPGNTGELFF; CDR3nt: TGTGCCAGCAGTTACCGGCCAGGGAACACCGGGGAGCTGTTTTTT
abundance: .; j_gene: TRBJ2-7; v_gene: TRBV2; d_gene: .; CDR3aa: CASSEEQSYEQYF; CDR3nt: TGTGCCAGCAGTGAAGAACAGTCCTACGAGCAGTACTTC
abundance: .; j_gene: TRBJ2-1; v_gene: TRBV4-3; d_gene: .; CDR3aa: CASSPGGAYNEQFF; CDR3nt: TGCGCCAGCAGCCCGGGGGGCGCCTACAATGAGCAGTTCTTC
abundance: .; j_gene: TRBJ1-4; v_gene: TRBV3-1/TRBV3-2; d_gene: .; CDR3aa: CASSQDPSGEKLFF; CDR3nt: TGTGCCAGCAGCCAAGATCCCTCGGGTGAAAAACTGTTTTTT
abundance: .; j_gene: TRBJ2-3; v_gene: TRBV27; d_gene: TRBD2; CDR3aa: CASSLYGAGLAGPDTQYF; CDR3nt: TGTGCCAGCAGTTTATACGGGGCGGGGCTAGCGGGGCCAGATACGCAGTATTTT
abundance: .; j_gene: TRBJ1-4; v_gene: TRBV27; d_gene: .; CDR3aa: CASSFSEQSTNEKLFF; CDR3nt: TGTGCCAGCAGTTTCTCGGAACAGTCAACTAATGAAAAACTGTTTTTT
abundance: .; j_gene: TRBJ1-6; v_gene: TRBV19; d_gene: .; CDR3aa: CTSSRAGSSYNSPLHF; CDR3nt: TGTACCAGTAGTAGGGCCGGGAGCTCCTATAATTCACCCCTCCACTTT
abundance: .; j_gene: TRBJ1-6; v_gene: TRBV6-5; d_gene: .; CDR3aa: CASRIQDSPLHF; CDR3nt: TGTGCCAGCAGAATACAGGATTCACCCCTCCACTTT
abundance: .; j_gene: TRBJ1-2; v_gene: TRBV3-1/TRBV3-2; d_gene: .; CDR3aa: CASSHISAGGGYTF; CDR3nt: TGTGCCAGCAGCCACATTTCGGCGGGGGGTGGCTACACCTTC
abundance: .; j_gene: TRBJ1-5; v_gene: TRBV30; d_gene: .; CDR3aa: CACSRGDQPQHF; CDR3nt: TGTGCCTGCTCCCGGGGTGATCAGCCCCAGCATTTT
abundance: .; j_gene: TRBJ1-5; v_gene: TRBV19; d_gene: .; CDR3aa: CASKGQSNQPQHF; CDR3nt: TGTGCCAGTAAGGGACAAAGCAATCAGCCCCAGCATTTT
abundance: once; j_gene: TRBJ1-3; v_gene: TRBV7-2; d_gene: TRBD1; CDR3aa: CASSQEGAGGTGNTIYF; CDR3nt: TGTGCCAGCAGCCAAGAGGGAGCAGGGGGCACTGGAAACACCATATATTTT
abundance: .; j_gene: TRBJ1-4; v_gene: TRBV18; d_gene: TRBD1; CDR3aa: CASSTGETNEKLFF; CDR3nt: TGTGCCAGCTCGACAGGGGAAACTAATGAAAAACTGTTTTTT
abundance: once; j_gene: TRBJ2-1; v_gene: TRBV14; d_gene: TRBD2; CDR3aa: CASSQVLPSGRKNEQFF; CDR3nt: TGTGCCAGCAGCCAAGTATTGCCTAGCGGGAGAAAGAATGAGCAGTTCTTC
abundance: .; j_gene: TRBJ1-5; v_gene: TRBV7-9; d_gene: TRBD1; CDR3aa: CASSPGTGGLDQPQHF; CDR3nt: TGTGCCAGCAGCCCCGGGACAGGGGGCTTGGATCAGCCCCAGCATTTT
abundance: .; j_gene: TRBJ1-6; v_gene: TRBV4-3; d_gene: .; CDR3aa: CASSQVGSNSPLHF; CDR3nt: TGCGCCAGCAGCCAAGTCGGGTCGAATTCACCCCTCCACTTT
abundance: .; j_gene: TRBJ2-1; v_gene: TRBV9; d_gene: .; CDR3aa: CASSVQGGSYNEQFF; CDR3nt: TGTGCCAGCAGCGTACAGGGGGGCTCCTACAATGAGCAGTTCTTC
abundance: .; j_gene: TRBJ2-1; v_gene: TRBV5-1; d_gene: TRBD2; CDR3aa: CASRLAGQMYNEQFF; CDR3nt: TGCGCCAGCAGGTTAGCGGGTCAAATGTACAATGAGCAGTTCTTC
abundance: .; j_gene: TRBJ1-2; v_gene: TRBV30; d_gene: .; CDR3aa: CAWSPWTAMDYGYTF; CDR3nt: TGTGCCTGGAGTCCGTGGACTGCAATGGACTATGGCTACACCTTC
abundance: .; j_gene: TRBJ2-7; v_gene: TRBV20-1; d_gene: .; CDR3aa: CSVTYEQYF; CDR3nt: TGCAGTGTTACCTACGAGCAGTACTTC
abundance: .; j_gene: TRBJ1-2; v_gene: TRBV23-1; d_gene: .; CDR3aa: CASSQYSENYGYTF; CDR3nt: TGCGCCAGCAGTCAATACTCCGAAAACTATGGCTACACCTTC